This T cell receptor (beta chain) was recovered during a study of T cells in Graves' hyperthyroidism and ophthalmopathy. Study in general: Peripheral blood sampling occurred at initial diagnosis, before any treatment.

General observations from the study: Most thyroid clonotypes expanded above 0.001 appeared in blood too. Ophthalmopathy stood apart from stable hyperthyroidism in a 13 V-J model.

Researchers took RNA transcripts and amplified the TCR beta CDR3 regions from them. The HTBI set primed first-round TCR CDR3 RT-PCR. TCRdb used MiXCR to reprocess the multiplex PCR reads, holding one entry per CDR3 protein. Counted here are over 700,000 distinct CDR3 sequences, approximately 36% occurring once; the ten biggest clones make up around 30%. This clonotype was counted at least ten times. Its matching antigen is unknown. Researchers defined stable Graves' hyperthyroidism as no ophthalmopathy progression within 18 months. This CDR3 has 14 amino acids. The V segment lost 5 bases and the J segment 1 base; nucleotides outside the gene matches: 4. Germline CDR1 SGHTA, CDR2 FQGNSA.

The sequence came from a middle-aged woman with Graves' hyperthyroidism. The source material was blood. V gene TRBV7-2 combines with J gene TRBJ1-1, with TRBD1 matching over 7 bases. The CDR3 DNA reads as TGTGCCAGCAGCAGACGGACAGGGAACACTGAAGCTTTCTTT. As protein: CASSRRTGNTEAFF.